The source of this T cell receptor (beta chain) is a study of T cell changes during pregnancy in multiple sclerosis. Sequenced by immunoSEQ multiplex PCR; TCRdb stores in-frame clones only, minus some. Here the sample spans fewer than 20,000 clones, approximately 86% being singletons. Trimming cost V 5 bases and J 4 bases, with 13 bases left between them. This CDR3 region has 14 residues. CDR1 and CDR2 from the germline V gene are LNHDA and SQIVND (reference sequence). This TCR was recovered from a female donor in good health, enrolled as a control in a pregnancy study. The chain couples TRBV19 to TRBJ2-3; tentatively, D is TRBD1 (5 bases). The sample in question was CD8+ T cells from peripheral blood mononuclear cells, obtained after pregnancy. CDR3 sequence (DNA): TGTGCCAGTAGTGGTAAAGGGGATGCAGATACGCAGTATTTT. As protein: CASSGKGDADTQYF.